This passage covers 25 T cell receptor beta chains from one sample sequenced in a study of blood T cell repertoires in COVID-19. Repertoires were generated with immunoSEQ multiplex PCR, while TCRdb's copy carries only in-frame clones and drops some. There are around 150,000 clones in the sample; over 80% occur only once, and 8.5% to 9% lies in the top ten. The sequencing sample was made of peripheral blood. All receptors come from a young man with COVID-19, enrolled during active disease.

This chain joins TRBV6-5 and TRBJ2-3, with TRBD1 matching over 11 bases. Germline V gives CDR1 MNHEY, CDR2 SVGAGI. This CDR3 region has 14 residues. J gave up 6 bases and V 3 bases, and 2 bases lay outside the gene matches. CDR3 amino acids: CASSYGTGGDTQYF. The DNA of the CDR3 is TGTGCCAGCAGTTATGGGACAGGGGGGGATACGCAGTATTTT.

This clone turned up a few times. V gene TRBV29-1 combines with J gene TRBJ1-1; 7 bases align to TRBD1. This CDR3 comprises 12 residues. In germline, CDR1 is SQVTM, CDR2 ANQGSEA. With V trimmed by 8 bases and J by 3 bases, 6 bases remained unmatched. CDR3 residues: CSFTQGYTEAFF. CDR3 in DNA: TGCAGCTTCACACAGGGGTACACTGAAGCTTTCTTT.

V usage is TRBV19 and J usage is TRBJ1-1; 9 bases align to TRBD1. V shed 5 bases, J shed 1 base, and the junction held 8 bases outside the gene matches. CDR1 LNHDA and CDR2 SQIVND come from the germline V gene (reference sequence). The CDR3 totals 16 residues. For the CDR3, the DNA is TGTGCCAGTAGTCCGACAGGGGGTTATAGGAACACTGAAGCTTTCTTT. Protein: CASSPTGGYRNTEAFF.

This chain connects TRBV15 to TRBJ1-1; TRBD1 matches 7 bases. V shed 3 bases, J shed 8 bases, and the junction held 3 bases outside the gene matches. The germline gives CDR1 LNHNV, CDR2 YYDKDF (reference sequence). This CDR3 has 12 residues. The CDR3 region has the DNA TGTGCCACCAGCAGGAACAGGGGAGAAGCTTTCTTT. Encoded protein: CATSRNRGEAFF.

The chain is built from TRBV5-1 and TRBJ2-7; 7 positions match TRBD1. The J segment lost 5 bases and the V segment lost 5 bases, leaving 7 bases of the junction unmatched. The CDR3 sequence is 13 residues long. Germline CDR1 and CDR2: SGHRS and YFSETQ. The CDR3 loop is CASRPGGGNEQYF. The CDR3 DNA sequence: TGCGCCAGCAGGCCAGGGGGTGGGAACGAGCAGTACTTC.

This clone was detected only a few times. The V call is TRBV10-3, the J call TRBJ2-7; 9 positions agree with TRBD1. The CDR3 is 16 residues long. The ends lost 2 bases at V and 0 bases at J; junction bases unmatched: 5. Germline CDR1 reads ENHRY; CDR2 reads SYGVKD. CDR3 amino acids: CAISEPGTGSSYEQYF. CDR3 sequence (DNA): TGTGCCATCAGTGAGCCCGGGACAGGGAGCTCCTACGAGCAGTACTTC.

The CDR3 DNA sequence: TGTGCCAGCAATCCGACAGGTGGAAACACTGAAGCTTTCTTT. It yields the protein CASNPTGGNTEAFF. The V call is TRBV6-5, the J call TRBJ1-1; tentative D call: TRBD1 (6 bases). Trimming pared 7 bases from V and 2 bases from J, leaving 14 bases between. Germline values: CDR1 MNHEY, CDR2 SVGAGI. The CDR3 is made up of 14 amino acids.

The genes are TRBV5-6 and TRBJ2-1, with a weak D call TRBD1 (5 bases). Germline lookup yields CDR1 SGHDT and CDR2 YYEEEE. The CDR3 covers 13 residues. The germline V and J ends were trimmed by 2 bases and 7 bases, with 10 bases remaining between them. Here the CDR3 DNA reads TGTGCCAGCAGCTTAAACAGGATTAATGAGCAGTTCTTC. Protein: CASSLNRINEQFF.

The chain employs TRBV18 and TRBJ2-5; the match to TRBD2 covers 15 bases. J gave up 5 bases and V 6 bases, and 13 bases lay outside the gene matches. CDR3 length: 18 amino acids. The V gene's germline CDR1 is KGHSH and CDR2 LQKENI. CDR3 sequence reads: CASSSGLAGGPGRETQYF. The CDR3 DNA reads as TGTGCCAGCTCCTCAGGACTAGCGGGAGGGCCCGGTCGGGAGACCCAGTACTTC.

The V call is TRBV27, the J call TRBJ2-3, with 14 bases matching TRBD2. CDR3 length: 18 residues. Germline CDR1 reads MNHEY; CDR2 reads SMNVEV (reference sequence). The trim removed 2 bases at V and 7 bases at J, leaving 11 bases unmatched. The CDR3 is CASSLQGGTSGSGNTQYF. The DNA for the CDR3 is TGTGCCAGCAGTTTACAGGGGGGGACTAGCGGGAGTGGGAATACGCAGTATTTT.

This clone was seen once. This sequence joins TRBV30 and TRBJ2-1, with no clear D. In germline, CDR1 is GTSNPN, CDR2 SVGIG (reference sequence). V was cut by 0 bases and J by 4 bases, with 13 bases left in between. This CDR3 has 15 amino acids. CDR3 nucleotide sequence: TGTGCCTGGAGTGTATCGGAGTCAGTATACAATGAGCAGTTCTTC. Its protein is CAWSVSESVYNEQFF.

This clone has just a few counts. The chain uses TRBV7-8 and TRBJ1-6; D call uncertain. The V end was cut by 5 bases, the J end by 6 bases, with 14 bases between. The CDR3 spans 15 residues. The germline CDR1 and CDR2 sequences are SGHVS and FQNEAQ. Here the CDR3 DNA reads TGTGCCAGCAGCGAGGGCCCAAATGGTAATTCACCCCTCCACTTT. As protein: CASSEGPNGNSPLHF.

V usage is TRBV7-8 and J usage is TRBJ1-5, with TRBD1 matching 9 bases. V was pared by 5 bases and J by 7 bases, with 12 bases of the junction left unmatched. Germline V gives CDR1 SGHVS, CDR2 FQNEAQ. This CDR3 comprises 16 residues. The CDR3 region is CASSLRTGGIDQPQHF. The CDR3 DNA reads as TGTGCCAGCAGCCTCCGAACAGGGGGCATAGACCAGCCCCAGCATTTT.

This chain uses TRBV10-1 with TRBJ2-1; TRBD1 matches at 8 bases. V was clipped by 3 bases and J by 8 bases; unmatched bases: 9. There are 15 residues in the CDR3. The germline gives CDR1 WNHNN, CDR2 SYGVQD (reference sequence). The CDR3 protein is CASSESSPDRDEQFF. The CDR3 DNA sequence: TGCGCCAGCAGTGAAAGCTCCCCGGACAGGGATGAGCAGTTCTTC.

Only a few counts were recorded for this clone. CDR3 in amino acids: CASSWTGGGEKLFF. CDR3 nucleotides: TGCGCCAGCAGCTGGACAGGGGGAGGGGAAAAACTGTTTTTT. The chain has TRBV5-1 and TRBJ1-4; 10 nucleotides match TRBD1. Germline CDR1 is SGHRS and CDR2 is YFSETQ. V lost 3 bases and J lost 8; bases outside the gene matches: 4. The CDR3 has 14 residues.

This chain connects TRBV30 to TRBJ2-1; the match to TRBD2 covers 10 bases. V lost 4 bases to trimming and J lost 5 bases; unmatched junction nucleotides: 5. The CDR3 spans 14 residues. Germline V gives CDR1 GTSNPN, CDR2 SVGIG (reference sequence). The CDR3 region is CAWTRLAGDNEQFF. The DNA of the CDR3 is TGTGCCTGGACCCGCCTAGCGGGGGACAATGAGCAGTTCTTC.

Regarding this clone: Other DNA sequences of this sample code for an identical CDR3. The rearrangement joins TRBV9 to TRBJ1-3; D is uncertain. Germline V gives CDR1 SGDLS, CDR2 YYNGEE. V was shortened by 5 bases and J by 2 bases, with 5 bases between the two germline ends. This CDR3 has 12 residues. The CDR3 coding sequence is TGTGCCAGCAGGGGCGCTGGAAACACCATATATTTT. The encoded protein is CASRGAGNTIYF.

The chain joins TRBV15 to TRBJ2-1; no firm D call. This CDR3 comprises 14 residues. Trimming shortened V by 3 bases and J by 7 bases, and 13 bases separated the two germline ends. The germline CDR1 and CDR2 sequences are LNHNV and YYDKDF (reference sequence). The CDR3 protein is CATSSPSNMNEQFF. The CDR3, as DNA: TGTGCCACCAGCAGCCCCTCGAACATGAATGAGCAGTTCTTC.

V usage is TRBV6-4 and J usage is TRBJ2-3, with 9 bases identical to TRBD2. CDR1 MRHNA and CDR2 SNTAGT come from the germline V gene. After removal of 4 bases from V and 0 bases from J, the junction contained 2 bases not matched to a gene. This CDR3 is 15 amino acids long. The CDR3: CASSASGASTDTQYF. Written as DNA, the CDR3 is TGTGCCAGCAGTGCTAGCGGGGCTAGCACAGATACGCAGTATTTT.

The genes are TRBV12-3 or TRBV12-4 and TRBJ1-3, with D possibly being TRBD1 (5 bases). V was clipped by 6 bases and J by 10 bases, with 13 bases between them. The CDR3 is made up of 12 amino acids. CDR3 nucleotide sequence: TGTGCCAGCAGCGAGGAGGGGACTACCATATATTTT. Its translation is CASSEEGTTIYF.

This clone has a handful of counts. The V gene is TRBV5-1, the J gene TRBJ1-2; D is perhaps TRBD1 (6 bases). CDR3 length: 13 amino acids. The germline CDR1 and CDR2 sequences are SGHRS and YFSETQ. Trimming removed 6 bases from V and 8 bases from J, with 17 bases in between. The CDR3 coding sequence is TGCGCCAGCACCTGGGGGCAGGGTGAGGGCTACACCTTC. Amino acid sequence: CASTWGQGEGYTF.

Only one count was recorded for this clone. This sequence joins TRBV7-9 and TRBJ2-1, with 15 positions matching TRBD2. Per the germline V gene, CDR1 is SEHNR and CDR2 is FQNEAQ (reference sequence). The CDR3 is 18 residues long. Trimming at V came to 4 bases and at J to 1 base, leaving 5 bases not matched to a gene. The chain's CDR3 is CASSSLGTSGRSYNEQFF. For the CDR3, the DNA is TGTGCCAGCAGCTCCCTAGGGACTAGCGGGAGGTCCTACAATGAGCAGTTCTTC.

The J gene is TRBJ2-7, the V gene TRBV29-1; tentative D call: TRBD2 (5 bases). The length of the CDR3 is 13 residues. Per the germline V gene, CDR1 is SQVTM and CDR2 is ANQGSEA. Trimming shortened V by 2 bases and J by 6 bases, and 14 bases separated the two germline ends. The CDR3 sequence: CSVEWTTGVEQYF. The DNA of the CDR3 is TGCAGCGTTGAATGGACGACCGGGGTCGAGCAGTACTTC.

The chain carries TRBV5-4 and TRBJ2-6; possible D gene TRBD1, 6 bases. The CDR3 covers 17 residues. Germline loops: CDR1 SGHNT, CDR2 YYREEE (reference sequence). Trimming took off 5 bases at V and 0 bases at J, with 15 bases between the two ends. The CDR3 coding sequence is TGTGCCAGCAGAAGATTCGGACAGACCTCTGGGGCCAACGTCCTGACTTTC. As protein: CASRRFGQTSGANVLTF.

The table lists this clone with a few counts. In DNA, the CDR3 is TGTGCCAGCAGCACCCCTTTCGGCCGGGAGGGGGCCTACAATGAGCAGTTCTTC. It is translated as CASSTPFGREGAYNEQFF. The chain carries TRBV7-2 and TRBJ2-1; TRBD2 matches at 8 bases. The germline gives CDR1 SGHTA, CDR2 FQGNSA. The CDR3 spans 18 residues. The trim removed 5 bases at V and 2 bases at J, leaving 14 bases unmatched.